This T cell receptor beta chain originates from a study of blood T cells in healthy people across ages. Germline loops: CDR1 SGHAT, CDR2 FQNNGV. The CDR3 is made up of 13 amino acids. V was pared by 5 bases and J by 4 bases, with 11 bases between. The second PCR ran roughly 6 to 12 cycles with a sample-barcoded 5' primer and J-beta primers. Via MiXCR, TCRdb re-called the 5' RACE reads, giving one row per CDR3 protein. Altogether some 920,000 distinct CDR3 sequences are present, roughly 51% being singletons, with the ten largest covering about 20%. This sequence joins TRBV11-2 and TRBJ1-1; the D is unclear. This clonotype was sampled from an older woman in good health. Material for sequencing was blood. CDR3 loop: CASSAGETTEAFF. The CDR3 DNA reads TGTGCCAGCAGCGCCGGGGAGACCACTGAAGCTTTCTTT.